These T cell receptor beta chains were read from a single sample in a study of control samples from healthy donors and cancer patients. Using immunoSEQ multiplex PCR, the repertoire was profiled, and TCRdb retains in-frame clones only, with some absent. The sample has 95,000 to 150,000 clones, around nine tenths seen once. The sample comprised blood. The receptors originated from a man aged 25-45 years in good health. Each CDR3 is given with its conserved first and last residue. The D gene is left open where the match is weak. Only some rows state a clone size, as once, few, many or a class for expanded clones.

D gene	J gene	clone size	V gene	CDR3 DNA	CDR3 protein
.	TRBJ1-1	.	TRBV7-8	TGTGCCAGCAGCTTTCGAATCAGCTCGGTGAGCACTGAAGCTTTCTTT	CASSFRISSVSTEAFF
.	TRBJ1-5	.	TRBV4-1	TGCGCCAGCAGCCAAGAAAGGGTATCGAGCAATCAGCCCCAGCATTTT	CASSQERVSSNQPQHF
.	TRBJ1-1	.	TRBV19	TGTGCCAGTACATCGGGGATAGGGACTGAAGCTTTCTTT	CASTSGIGTEAFF
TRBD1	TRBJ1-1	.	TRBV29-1	TGCAGCGCCCACTCAGGGGGTCCCACTGAAGCTTTCTTT	CSAHSGGPTEAFF
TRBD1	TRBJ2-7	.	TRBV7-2	TGTGCCAGCAGCCGGGACAGGGCGCTCCTCTCCTACGAGCAGTACTTC	CASSRDRALLSYEQYF
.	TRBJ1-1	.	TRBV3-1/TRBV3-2	TGTGCCAGCAGCCAAGGCCCAGGCTCTGAAGCTTTCTTT	CASSQGPGSEAFF
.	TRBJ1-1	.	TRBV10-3	TGTGCCATCAGGGGACTGGGGGGAGAGACTGAAGCTTTCTTT	CAIRGLGGETEAFF
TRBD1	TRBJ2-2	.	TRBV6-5	TGTGCCAGCAGTTTGCGACAGGGGGTCGGGGAGCTGTTTTTT	CASSLRQGVGELFF
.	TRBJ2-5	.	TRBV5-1	TGCGCCAGCAGCTTGAGAGAGGAGACCCAGTACTTC	CASSLREETQYF
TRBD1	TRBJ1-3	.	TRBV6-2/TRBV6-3	TGTGCCAGTAGCGACAGGGGACTCTCTGGAAACACCATATATTTT	CASSDRGLSGNTIYF
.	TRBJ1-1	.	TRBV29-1	TGCAGCGCCCGGGAGTTGTCCTACACTGAAGCTTTCTTT	CSARELSYTEAFF
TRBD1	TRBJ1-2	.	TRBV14	TGTGCCAGCAGCCAAGCCGCCGGACAGGGGAACTATGGCTACACCTTC	CASSQAAGQGNYGYTF
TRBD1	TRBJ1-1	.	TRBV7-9	TGTGCCAGCAGCTTCGGACAGGTAACGGTTGGTACTGAAGCTTTCTTT	CASSFGQVTVGTEAFF
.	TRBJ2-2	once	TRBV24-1	TGTGCCACCAGTGACAAGGGACCTTACGACGGGGAGCTGTTTTTT	CATSDKGPYDGELFF
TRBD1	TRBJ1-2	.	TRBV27	TGTGCCAGCAGTCCGACCGACAGGGGGTTGTGGGGCTACACCTTC	CASSPTDRGLWGYTF
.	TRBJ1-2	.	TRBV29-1	TGCAGCGTTGAAGATCCTACAGGGACACTAGCTAACTATGGCTACACCTTC	CSVEDPTGTLANYGYTF
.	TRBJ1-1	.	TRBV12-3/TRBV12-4	TGTGCCAACCGGGAAGGCAACACTGAAGCTTTCTTT	CANREGNTEAFF
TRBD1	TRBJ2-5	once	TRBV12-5	TGTGCTAGTGCCTTCGGACAGGCCCAAGAGACCCAGTACTTC	CASAFGQAQETQYF
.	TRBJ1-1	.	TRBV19	TGTGCCAGCCGCTCCTCCAGGGCCCGGAACACTGAAGCTTTCTTT	CASRSSRARNTEAFF
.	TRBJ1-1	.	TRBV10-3	TGTGCCATCAGTGAGAGCAGTCGTAATGGAGAAGCTTTCTTT	CAISESSRNGEAFF
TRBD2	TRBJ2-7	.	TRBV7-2	TGTGCCAGCAGCTTCGCCGGGGCTAGCGGGGGAGCCTACGAGCAGTACTTC	CASSFAGASGGAYEQYF
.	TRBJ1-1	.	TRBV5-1	TGCGCCAGCAGCGGGGGGGCCATTAAGAACACTGAAGCTTTCTTT	CASSGGAIKNTEAFF
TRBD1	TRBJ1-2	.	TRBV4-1	TGCGCCTGCAGCCAAGGGCGGGGGGGACAGGGGGAAGGCTACACCTTC	CACSQGRGGQGEGYTF
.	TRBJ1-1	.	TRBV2	TGTGCCAGCAGTCCGGACAGTCTTAACACTGAAGCTTTCTTT	CASSPDSLNTEAFF
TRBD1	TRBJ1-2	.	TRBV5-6	TGTGCCAGCAGCCTGGGACAGGGGAACTATGGCTACACCTTC	CASSLGQGNYGYTF
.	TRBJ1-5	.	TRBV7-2	TGTGCCAGCAGCTCCTCCTTAAGCGGCAATCAGCCCCAGCATTTT	CASSSSLSGNQPQHF
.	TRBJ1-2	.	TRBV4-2	TGTGCCAGCAGCCAAGATGGCCGCTATGGCTACACCTTC	CASSQDGRYGYTF
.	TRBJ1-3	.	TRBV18	TGTGCCAGCTCACCAATTGACAGCACTGGAAACACCATATATTTT	CASSPIDSTGNTIYF
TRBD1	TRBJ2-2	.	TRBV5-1	TGCGCCAGCAGCGAGGGACAGACTTTGACCGGGGAGCTGTTTTTT	CASSEGQTLTGELFF
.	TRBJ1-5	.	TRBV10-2	TGCGCCAGCAGTCCCGGGACATTTGATCAGCCCCAGCATTTT	CASSPGTFDQPQHF
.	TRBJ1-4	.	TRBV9	TGTGCCAGCAGCCCCCGTCCCCAGAGGAGGGAAAAACTGTTTTTT	CASSPRPQRREKLFF
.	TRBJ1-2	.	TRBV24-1	TGTGCCACCAGTGATTTTGACACCCCGGACAGTGGGGTTTATGGCTACACCTTC	CATSDFDTPDSGVYGYTF
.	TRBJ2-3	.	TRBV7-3	TGTGCCAGCAGCTTATTGGGGGATACGCAGTATTTT	CASSLLGDTQYF
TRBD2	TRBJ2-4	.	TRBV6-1	TGTGCCAGCAGTGAGGCTATGGGAGGGAGGGACATTCAGTACTTC	CASSEAMGGRDIQYF
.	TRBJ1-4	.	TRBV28	TGTGCCAGCACCCCTCCCGGGCTCAAAGGGGAAAAACTGTTTTTT	CASTPPGLKGEKLFF
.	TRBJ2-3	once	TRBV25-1	TGTGCCAGCAGTTCCGGACAGACCTACCTTAGCACAGATACGCAGTATTTT	CASSSGQTYLSTDTQYF
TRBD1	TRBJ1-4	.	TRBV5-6	TGTGCCAGCAGCCCCGGGACAGATGAAAAACTGTTTTTT	CASSPGTDEKLFF
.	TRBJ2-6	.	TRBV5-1	TGCGCCAGCAGCTTGGTGTGGCCATCTGGGGCCAACGTCCTGACTTTC	CASSLVWPSGANVLTF
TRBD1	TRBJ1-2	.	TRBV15	TGTGCCACCAGCAAAGACAGGGGGAGCAACACCTTC	CATSKDRGSNTF
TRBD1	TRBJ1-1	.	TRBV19	TGTGCCAGTAGTTCGAGACAGGGTACTGCTGAAGCTTTCTTT	CASSSRQGTAEAFF
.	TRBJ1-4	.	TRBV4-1	TGCGCCAGCAGCTTCTCGGGAGGGGGGCTAAAAACTAATGAAAAACTGTTTTTT	CASSFSGGGLKTNEKLFF
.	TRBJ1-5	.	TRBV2	TGTGCCAGCAGTGAAGTGACAGTTCAGCCCCAGCATTTT	CASSEVTVQPQHF
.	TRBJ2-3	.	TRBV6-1	TGTGCCAGCAGTGAATTGTGGGGGGATACGCAGTATTTT	CASSELWGDTQYF
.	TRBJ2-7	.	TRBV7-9	TGTGCCAGCAGCTTAGTCAGGGTAGGGGGAGAGCAGTACTTC	CASSLVRVGGEQYF
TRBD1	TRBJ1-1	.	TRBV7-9	TGTGCCAGCAGCTTTGGACAGGGGGAAGCTTTCTTT	CASSFGQGEAFF
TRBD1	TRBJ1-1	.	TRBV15	TGTGCCACCACCAGGGGGATGAACACTGAAGCTTTCTTT	CATTRGMNTEAFF
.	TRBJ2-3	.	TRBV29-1	TGCAGCGTTGAAGCTAGCGCGGCCAATACGCAGTATTTT	CSVEASAANTQYF
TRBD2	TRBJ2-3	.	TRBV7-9	TGTGCCAGCAGCTTCAGCAGCGGGGGAAGCACAGATACGCAGTATTTT	CASSFSSGGSTDTQYF